Below, 11 T cell receptor beta chains from the same sample are listed, as sequenced in a study of cytomegalovirus exposure and HLA in healthy donors. Primers for the PCR totalled 60 Vbeta and 13 Jbeta. Only in-frame clones appear in the TCRdb table, and some are missing; sequencing was by immunoSEQ multiplex PCR. Here the sample spans 150,000 to 200,000 clones, roughly 85% being singletons. Sequenced material: PBMCs. These receptors originate from a woman aged 30 to 39 in good health and CMV-seronegative.

The rearrangement links TRBV4-1 to TRBJ2-5; TRBD2 matches 8 bases. The DNA end is more similar to TRBJ2-7, so the J call may be wrong. Germline V gene lookup returns CDR1 MGHRA and CDR2 YSYEKL. The CDR3 totals 15 residues. Here the CDR3 reads CASSSPGLGVDEQYF. DNA for the CDR3: TGCGCCAGCAGCAGTCCGGGACTAGGGGTCGACGAGCAGTACTTC.

This clone was detected only once. Here the CDR3 reads CAWSQNTGELFF. The CDR3 nucleotides read TGTGCCTGGAGTCAAAACACCGGGGAGCTGTTTTTT. The chain uses TRBV30 and TRBJ2-2, with D uncertain. Trimming stripped 2 bases from V and 2 bases from J, with 3 bases between. The CDR3 contains 12 residues. The germline gives CDR1 GTSNPN, CDR2 SVGIG (reference sequence).

The chain links TRBV4-1 to TRBJ2-2, with TRBD2 as a possible D gene (5 bases). Trimming stripped 1 base from V and 1 base from J, with 16 bases between. Germline V gene lookup returns CDR1 MGHRA and CDR2 YSYEKL. This CDR3 comprises 18 residues. CDR3 in DNA: TGCGCCAGCAGCCAAGTCCCCTCCCGAGGGTTGAACACCGGGGAGCTGTTTTTT. Its protein is CASSQVPSRGLNTGELFF.

The J gene is TRBJ2-7, the V gene TRBV27; 9 positions match TRBD1. Germline values: CDR1 MNHEY, CDR2 SMNVEV (reference sequence). Trimming cost V 4 bases and J 1 base; bases outside gene matches: 5. CDR3 length equals 15 residues. CDR3 in DNA: TGTGCCAGCAGTTCTGCCGGGACAGGGTCCTACGAGCAGTACTTC. This translates into CASSSAGTGSYEQYF.

The chain recombines TRBV6-6 with TRBJ1-1; no reliable D call. Germline lookup yields CDR1 MNHNY and CDR2 SVGAGI (reference sequence). The CDR3 contains 13 residues. Trimming stripped 4 bases from V and 6 bases from J, with 12 bases between. CDR3 in amino acids: CASSFQETSEAFF. For the CDR3, the DNA is TGTGCCAGCAGTTTCCAGGAAACATCTGAAGCTTTCTTT.

The chain carries TRBV6-5 and TRBJ1-2, with D perhaps TRBD1 (5 bases). The germline V gene encodes CDR1 MNHEY and CDR2 SVGAGI. The CDR3 has 15 residues. Trimming shortened V by 7 bases and J by 8 bases, and 23 bases separated the two germline ends. The chain's CDR3 is CASTTGRGPRFGYTF. CDR3 coding DNA: TGTGCCAGCACCACCGGGAGGGGTCCCAGGTTCGGCTACACCTTC.

This clone was seen only once. V usage is TRBV4-1 and J usage is TRBJ2-2; D might be TRBD1 (5 bases). V lost 0 bases and J 0 bases, leaving 23 bases between the germline ends. Germline V gene lookup returns CDR1 MGHRA and CDR2 YSYEKL. This CDR3 is 21 amino acids long. The CDR3 loop reads CASSQDPGNAIVGPNTGELFF. In DNA form, the CDR3 reads TGCGCCAGCAGCCAAGATCCAGGGAATGCAATAGTAGGGCCGAACACCGGGGAGCTGTTTTTT.

The V gene is TRBV27, the J gene TRBJ2-3; 9 bases map to TRBD2. Looked up from germline, CDR1 is MNHEY and CDR2 is SMNVEV (reference sequence). The CDR3 is made up of 16 amino acids. J lost 0 bases, V lost 4 bases, and 5 bases had no gene match. CDR3 coding DNA: TGTGCCAGCAGTTCCTTAGCGGGAGTGAGCACAGATACGCAGTATTTT. It specifies CASSSLAGVSTDTQYF.

V and J are TRBV27 and TRBJ2-1; possibly TRBD1 for D (6 bases). V lost 4 bases, J lost 9 bases, and 10 bases lay in between. Germline CDR1 MNHEY, CDR2 SMNVEV (reference sequence). CDR3 size: 12 residues. The CDR3 region has the DNA TGTGCCAGCAGTTACCAGGGGTTTGAGCAGTTCTTC. The encoded protein is CASSYQGFEQFF.

This clone was counted only a few times. The V and J genes are TRBV4-1 and TRBJ2-3; D is unclear. In germline, CDR1 is MGHRA, CDR2 YSYEKL. Trimming took 0 bases from V and 4 from J, leaving 5 bases between them. This CDR3 spans 13 amino acids. CDR3 amino acids: CASSQDRPDTQYF. CDR3 coding DNA: TGCGCCAGCAGCCAAGACCGTCCAGATACGCAGTATTTT.

This chain uses TRBV10-1 with TRBJ2-1; 7 bases are shared with TRBD2. After removal of 3 bases from V and 3 bases from J, the junction contained 5 bases not matched to a gene. The CDR3 runs 15 residues. Per germline, CDR1 WNHNN and CDR2 SYGVQD (reference sequence). The CDR3 sequence is CASSEQRTSYNEQFF. Written as DNA, the CDR3 is TGCGCCAGCAGTGAACAGCGGACTAGCTACAATGAGCAGTTCTTC.